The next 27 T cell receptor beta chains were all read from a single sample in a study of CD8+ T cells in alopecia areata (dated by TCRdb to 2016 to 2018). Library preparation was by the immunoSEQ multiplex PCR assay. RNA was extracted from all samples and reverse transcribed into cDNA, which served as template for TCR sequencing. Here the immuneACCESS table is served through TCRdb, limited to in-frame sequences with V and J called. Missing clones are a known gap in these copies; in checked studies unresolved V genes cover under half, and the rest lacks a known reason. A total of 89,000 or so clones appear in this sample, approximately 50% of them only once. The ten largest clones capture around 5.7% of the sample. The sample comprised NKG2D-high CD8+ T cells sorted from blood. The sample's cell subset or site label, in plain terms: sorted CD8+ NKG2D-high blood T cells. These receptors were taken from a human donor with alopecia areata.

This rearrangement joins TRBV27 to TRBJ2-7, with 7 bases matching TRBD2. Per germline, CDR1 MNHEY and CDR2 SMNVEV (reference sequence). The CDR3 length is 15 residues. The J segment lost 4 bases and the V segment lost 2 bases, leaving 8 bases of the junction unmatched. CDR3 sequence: CASSLGAGADYEQYF. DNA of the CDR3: TGTGCCAGCAGTTTAGGGGCGGGAGCTGATTACGAGCAGTACTTC.

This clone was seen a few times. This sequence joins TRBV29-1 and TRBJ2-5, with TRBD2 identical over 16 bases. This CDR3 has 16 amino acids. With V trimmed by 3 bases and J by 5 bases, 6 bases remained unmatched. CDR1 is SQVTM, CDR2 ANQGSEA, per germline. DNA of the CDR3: TGCAGCGTTGACGGCTTGGGACTAGCGGGAGGGGAGACCCAGTACTTC. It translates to CSVDGLGLAGGETQYF.

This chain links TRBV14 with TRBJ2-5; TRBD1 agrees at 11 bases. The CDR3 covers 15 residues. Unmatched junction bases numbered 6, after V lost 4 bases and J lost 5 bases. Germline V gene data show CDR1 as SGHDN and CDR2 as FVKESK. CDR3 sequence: CASSLRTGGAETQYF. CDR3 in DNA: TGTGCCAGCAGCCTCCGGACAGGGGGCGCGGAGACCCAGTACTTC.

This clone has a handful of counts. The chain's CDR3 is CASRQQGSTGELFF. The CDR3 DNA reads as TGTGCCAGCCGCCAACAGGGTTCCACCGGGGAGCTGTTTTTT. The chain recombines TRBV7-4 with TRBJ2-2; D perhaps matches TRBD1 (6 bases). V lost 8 bases to trimming and J lost 4 bases, with 14 bases between them. This CDR3 is 14 amino acids long. CDR1 and CDR2 from the germline V gene are SGHVT and SQSDAQ.

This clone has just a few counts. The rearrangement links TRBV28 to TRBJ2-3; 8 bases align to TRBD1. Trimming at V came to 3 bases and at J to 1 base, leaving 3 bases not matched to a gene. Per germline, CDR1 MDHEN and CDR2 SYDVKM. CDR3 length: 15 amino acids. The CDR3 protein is CASSFEDRGTDTQYF. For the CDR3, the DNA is TGTGCCAGCAGTTTCGAGGACAGGGGCACAGATACGCAGTATTTT.

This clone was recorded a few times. The CDR3 DNA follows: TGCAGCGGGGAATACGGGCTCACCGGATATGGCTACACCTTC. Its translation is CSGEYGLTGYGYTF. The chain recombines TRBV29-1 with TRBJ1-2; D remains ambiguous. Germline V gene sequence: CDR1 SQVTM, CDR2 ANQGSEA. The CDR3 is made up of 14 amino acids. V was pared by 7 bases and J by 5 bases, with 20 bases between.

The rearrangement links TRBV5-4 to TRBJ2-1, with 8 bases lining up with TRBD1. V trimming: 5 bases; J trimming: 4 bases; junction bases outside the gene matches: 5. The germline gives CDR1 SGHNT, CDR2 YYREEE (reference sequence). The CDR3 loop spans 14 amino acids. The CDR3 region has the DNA TGTGCCAGCAGGACCGGGACAGGATACAATGAGCAGTTCTTC. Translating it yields CASRTGTGYNEQFF.

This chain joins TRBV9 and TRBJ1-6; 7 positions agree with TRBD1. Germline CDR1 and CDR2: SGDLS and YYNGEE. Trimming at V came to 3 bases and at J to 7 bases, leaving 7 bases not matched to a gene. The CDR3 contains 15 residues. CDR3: CASSGRQGVNSPLHF. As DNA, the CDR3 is TGTGCCAGCAGCGGCCGACAGGGAGTCAATTCACCCCTCCACTTT.

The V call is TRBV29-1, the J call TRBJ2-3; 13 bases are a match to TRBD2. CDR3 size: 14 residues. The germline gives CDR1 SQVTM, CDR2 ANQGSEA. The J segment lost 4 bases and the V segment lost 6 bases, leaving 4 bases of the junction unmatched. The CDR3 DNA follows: TGCAGCGTGTGGGGACTAGCGGGATCAGATACGCAGTATTTT. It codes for CSVWGLAGSDTQYF.

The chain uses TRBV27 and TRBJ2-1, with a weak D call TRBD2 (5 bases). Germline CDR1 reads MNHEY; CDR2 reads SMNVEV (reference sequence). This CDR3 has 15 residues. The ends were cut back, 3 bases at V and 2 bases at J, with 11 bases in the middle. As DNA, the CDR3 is TGTGCCAGCAGTTTGCGAGCGGACGCCTACAATGAGCAGTTCTTC. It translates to CASSLRADAYNEQFF.

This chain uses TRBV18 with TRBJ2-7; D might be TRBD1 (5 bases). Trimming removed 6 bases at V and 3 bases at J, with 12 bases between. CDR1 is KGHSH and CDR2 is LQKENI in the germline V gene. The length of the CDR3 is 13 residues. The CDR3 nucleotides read TGTGCCAGCTCCTCGACGACAGACTACGAGCAGTACTTC. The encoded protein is CASSSTTDYEQYF.

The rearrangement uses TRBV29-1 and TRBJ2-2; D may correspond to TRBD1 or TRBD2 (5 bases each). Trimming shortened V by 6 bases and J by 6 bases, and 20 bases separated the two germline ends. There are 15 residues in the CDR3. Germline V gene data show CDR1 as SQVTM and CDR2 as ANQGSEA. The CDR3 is CSVERRGDEAGELFF. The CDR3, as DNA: TGCAGCGTCGAACGACGTGGGGACGAAGCCGGGGAGCTGTTTTTT.

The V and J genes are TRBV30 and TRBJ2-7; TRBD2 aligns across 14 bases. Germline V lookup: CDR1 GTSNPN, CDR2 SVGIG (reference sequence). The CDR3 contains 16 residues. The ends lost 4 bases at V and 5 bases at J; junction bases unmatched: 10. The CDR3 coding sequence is TGTGCCTGGACTTTCGGGACTAGCGGGAGAGCAAACGAGCAGTACTTC. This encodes CAWTFGTSGRANEQYF. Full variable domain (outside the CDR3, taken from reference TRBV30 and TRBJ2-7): SQTIHQWPATLVQPVGSPLSLECTVEGTSNPNLYWYRQAAGRGLQLLFYSVGIGQISSEVPQNLSASRPQDRQFILSSKKLLLSDSGFYLCAWTFGTSGRANEQYFGPGTRLTVT.

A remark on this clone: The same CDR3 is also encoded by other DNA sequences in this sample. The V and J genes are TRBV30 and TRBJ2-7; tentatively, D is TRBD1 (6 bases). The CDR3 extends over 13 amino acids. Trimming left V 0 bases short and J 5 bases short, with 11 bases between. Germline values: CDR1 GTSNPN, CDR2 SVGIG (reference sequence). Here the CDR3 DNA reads TGTGCCTGGAGTGTTGGTGGGGGCAACGAGCAGTACTTC. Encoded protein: CAWSVGGGNEQYF.

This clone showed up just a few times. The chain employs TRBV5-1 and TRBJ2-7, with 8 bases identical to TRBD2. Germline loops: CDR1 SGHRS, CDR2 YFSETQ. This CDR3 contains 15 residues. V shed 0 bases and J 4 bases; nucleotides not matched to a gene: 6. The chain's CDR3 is CASSLVDSGAYEQYF. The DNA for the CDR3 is TGCGCCAGCAGCTTGGTAGATAGCGGGGCATACGAGCAGTACTTC.

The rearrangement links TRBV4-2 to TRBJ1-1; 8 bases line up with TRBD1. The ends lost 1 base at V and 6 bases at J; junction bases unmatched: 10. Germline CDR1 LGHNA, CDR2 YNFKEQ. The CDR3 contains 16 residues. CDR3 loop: CASSQVPGQADAEAFF. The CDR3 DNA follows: TGTGCCAGCAGCCAAGTTCCGGGACAGGCTGACGCTGAAGCTTTCTTT.

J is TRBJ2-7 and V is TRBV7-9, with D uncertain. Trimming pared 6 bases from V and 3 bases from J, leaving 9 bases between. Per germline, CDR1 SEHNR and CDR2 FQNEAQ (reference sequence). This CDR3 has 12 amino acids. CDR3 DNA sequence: TGTGCCAGCAGTCTAGGTGACTACGAGCAGTACTTC. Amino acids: CASSLGDYEQYF.

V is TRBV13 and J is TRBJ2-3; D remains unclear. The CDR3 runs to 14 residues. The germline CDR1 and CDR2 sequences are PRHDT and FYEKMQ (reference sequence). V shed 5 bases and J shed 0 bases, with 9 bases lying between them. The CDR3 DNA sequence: TGTGCCAGCAGCCCGGAGAGAAGCACAGATACGCAGTATTTT. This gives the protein CASSPERSTDTQYF. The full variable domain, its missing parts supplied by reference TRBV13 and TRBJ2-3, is AAGVIQSPRHLIKEKRETATLKCYPIPRHDTVYWYQQGPGQDPQFLISFYEKMQSDKGSIPDRFSAQQFSDYHSELNMSSLELGDSALYFCASSPERSTDTQYFGPGTRLTVL.

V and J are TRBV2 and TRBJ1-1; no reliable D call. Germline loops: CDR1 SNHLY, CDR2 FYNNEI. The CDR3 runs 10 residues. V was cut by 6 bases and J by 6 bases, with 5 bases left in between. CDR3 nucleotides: TGTGCCAGCAGCGGGGCTGAAGCTTTCTTT. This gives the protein CASSGAEAFF.

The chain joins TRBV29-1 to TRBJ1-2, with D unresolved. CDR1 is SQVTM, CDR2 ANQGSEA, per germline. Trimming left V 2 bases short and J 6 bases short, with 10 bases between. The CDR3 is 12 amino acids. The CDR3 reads CSVEFDTDGYTF. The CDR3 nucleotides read TGCAGCGTTGAATTTGACACTGATGGCTACACCTTC.

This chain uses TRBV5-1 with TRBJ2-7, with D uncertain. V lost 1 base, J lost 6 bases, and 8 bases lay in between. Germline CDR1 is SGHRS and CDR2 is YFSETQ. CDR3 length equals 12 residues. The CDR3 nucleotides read TGCGCCAGCAGCTTGTACACGGGCGAGCAGTACTTC. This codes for CASSLYTGEQYF.

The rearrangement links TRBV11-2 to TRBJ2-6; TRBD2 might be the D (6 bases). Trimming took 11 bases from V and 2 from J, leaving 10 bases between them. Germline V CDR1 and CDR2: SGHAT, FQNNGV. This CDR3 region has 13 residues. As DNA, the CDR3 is TGTGCCTGCTGGGGGGCTGGGGCCAACGTCCTGACTTTC. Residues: CACWGAGANVLTF.

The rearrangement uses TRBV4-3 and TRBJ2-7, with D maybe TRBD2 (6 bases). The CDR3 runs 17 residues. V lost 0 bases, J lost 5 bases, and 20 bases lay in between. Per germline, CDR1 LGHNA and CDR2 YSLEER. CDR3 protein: CASSQEWYRLETHEQYF. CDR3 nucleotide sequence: TGCGCCAGCAGCCAAGAGTGGTATCGACTAGAAACCCACGAGCAGTACTTC.

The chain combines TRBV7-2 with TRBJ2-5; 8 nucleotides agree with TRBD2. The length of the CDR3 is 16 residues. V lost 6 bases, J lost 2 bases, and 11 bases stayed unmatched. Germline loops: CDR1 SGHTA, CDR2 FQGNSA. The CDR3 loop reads CASSHLGREVQETQYF. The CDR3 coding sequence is TGTGCCAGCAGTCATCTTGGGCGGGAGGTACAAGAGACCCAGTACTTC.

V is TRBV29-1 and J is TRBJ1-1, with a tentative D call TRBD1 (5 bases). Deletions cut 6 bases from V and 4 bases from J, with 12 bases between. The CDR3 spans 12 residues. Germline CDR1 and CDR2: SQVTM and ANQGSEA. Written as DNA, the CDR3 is TGCAGCGTAGCCGCAGGGTCCACTGAAGCTTTCTTT. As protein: CSVAAGSTEAFF.

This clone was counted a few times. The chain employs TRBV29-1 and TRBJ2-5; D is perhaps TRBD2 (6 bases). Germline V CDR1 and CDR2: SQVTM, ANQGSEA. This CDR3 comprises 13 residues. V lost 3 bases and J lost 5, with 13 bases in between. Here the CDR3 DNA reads TGCAGCGTTGAGGGCGGGACGTGGGAGACCCAGTACTTC. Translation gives CSVEGGTWETQYF.

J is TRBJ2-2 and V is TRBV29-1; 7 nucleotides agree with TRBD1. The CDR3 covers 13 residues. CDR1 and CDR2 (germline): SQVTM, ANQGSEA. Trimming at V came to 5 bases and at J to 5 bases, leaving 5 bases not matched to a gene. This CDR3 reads CSVWDSRTGELFF. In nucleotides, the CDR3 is TGCAGCGTTTGGGACAGCCGGACCGGGGAGCTGTTTTTT.